This T cell receptor beta chain stems from a study of CD8 T cells in ankylosing spondylitis. Study-level points and caveats: From matched ankylosing spondylitis synovial fluid, disease-linked clones were reportedly recovered at significantly enriched levels. Seven to nine highly homologous variants formed a TCR beta motif that appeared characteristic of ankylosing spondylitis blood.

By quantitative 5'-RACE with molecular barcodes, the TCR beta libraries were made. TCRdb itself ran the 5' RACE reads through MiXCR, one entry per CDR3 protein. The repertoire has about 300,000 distinct CDR3 sequences, approximately 10% of them found once; the top ten carry more than 7%. The V gene's germline CDR1 is SQVTM and CDR2 ANQGSEA. CDR3 length: 13 residues. V trimming: 8 bases; J trimming: 1 base; junction bases outside the gene matches: 5. For this clonotype: Its target is not known.

What was sequenced was blood, either unsorted or a sorted T cell fraction (not recorded which). The sequence was obtained from a female donor with ankylosing spondylitis or in good health (not recorded which). The V and J genes are TRBV29-1 and TRBJ2-7; 10 nucleotides agree with TRBD2. CDR3 sequence reads: CSCKRGGSYEQYF. CDR3 DNA sequence: TGCAGCTGTAAGCGGGGGGGTTCCTACGAGCAGTACTTC.